The rows below give T cell receptor beta chains drawn from one sample of a study of shared clonotypes between healthy human individuals. Repertoires were generated with immunoSEQ multiplex PCR, while TCRdb's copy carries only in-frame clones and drops some. The sample contains about 680,000 clones, about 90% of which appear only once. The sample was naive CD8+ T cells sorted from blood. The receptors originated from a man aged 25-45 years in good health. CDR3s include the opening cysteine and the closing phenylalanine or tryptophan. D genes are given only for firm matches. The size of a clone is reported for some rows only, either as once, few or many, or as a class for expanded clones.

TRBJ1-2,.,TRBV4-3,.,CASSQDIAGTYGYTF,TGCGCCAGCAGCCAAGATATTGCGGGGACCTATGGCTACACCTTC
TRBJ2-1,.,TRBV5-5,TRBD2,CASSLVAGVYNEQFF,TGTGCCAGCAGCTTGGTTGCGGGAGTGTACAATGAGCAGTTCTTC
TRBJ2-7,.,TRBV30,TRBD1,CAWSPGTGISYEQYF,TGTGCCTGGAGTCCCGGGACAGGGATTTCCTACGAGCAGTACTTC
TRBJ2-3,.,TRBV11-2,TRBD2,CASSLGPGLAGNGDTQYF,TGTGCCAGCAGCCTGGGGCCGGGACTAGCGGGGAACGGAGATACGCAGTATTTT
TRBJ2-7,.,TRBV7-2,.,CASSLALTYEQYF,TGTGCCAGCAGCTTAGCGCTCACCTACGAGCAGTACTTC
TRBJ2-7,.,TRBV19,.,CASSIAGAAYEQYF,TGTGCCAGTAGTATAGCAGGGGCGGCCTACGAGCAGTACTTC
TRBJ1-1,.,TRBV27,.,CASSLFGRVGGEAFF,TGTGCCAGCAGTTTATTTGGACGGGTGGGAGGGGAAGCTTTCTTT
TRBJ2-7,.,TRBV27,.,CARDYGGLDRYEQYF,TGTGCCAGAGACTATGGGGGCCTAGATCGATACGAGCAGTACTTC
TRBJ2-7,.,TRBV27,TRBD2,CASSLSGGDQSYEQYF,TGTGCCAGCAGTTTATCGGGGGGGGACCAATCCTACGAGCAGTACTTC
TRBJ2-1,.,TRBV11-2,.,CASSLVFRETGKQFF,TGTGCCAGCAGCTTAGTGTTTAGAGAGACAGGCAAGCAGTTCTTC
TRBJ2-7,.,TRBV5-8,.,CASSPQLGYEQYF,TGTGCCAGCAGCCCCCAGCTTGGCTACGAGCAGTACTTC
TRBJ2-7,.,TRBV27,TRBD2,CASSLNPLAAIYEQYF,TGTGCCAGCAGTTTAAACCCCCTAGCGGCAATCTACGAGCAGTACTTC
TRBJ2-7,.,TRBV25-1,.,CASSTPGTGYEQYF,TGTGCCAGCTCCACCCCCGGGACGGGCTACGAGCAGTACTTC
TRBJ1-1,.,TRBV10-3,.,CAITEGQGGITEAFF,TGTGCCATCACCGAGGGCCAGGGCGGTATAACTGAAGCTTTCTTT
TRBJ2-6,.,TRBV4-2,.,CASSQGRAGANVLTF,TGTGCCAGCAGCCAAGGCAGGGCTGGGGCCAACGTCCTGACTTTC
TRBJ2-7,.,TRBV7-9,.,CASSLTGSAGAYLSYEQYF,TGTGCCAGCAGCTTAACAGGTTCCGCGGGGGCCTACCTCTCCTACGAGCAGTACTTC
TRBJ2-3,.,TRBV7-8,.,CASSLAGGRPSTDTQYF,TGTGCCAGCAGCTTAGCGGGAGGCAGGCCTAGCACAGATACGCAGTATTTT
TRBJ2-5,.,TRBV29-1,.,CSVEDSVVETQYF,TGCAGCGTTGAAGATTCGGTGGTAGAGACCCAGTACTTC
TRBJ2-1,.,TRBV5-1,.,CASSLWAGRAQEQFF,TGCGCCAGCAGCTTGTGGGCGGGACGGGCCCAGGAGCAGTTCTTC
TRBJ2-1,once,TRBV18,TRBD2,CASSPGGLAGLAANEQFF,TGTGCCAGCTCACCAGGGGGACTAGCGGGATTAGCCGCCAATGAGCAGTTCTTC
TRBJ2-5,.,TRBV27,TRBD2,CASSFLTSGGYQETQYF,TGTGCCAGCAGTTTTCTTACTAGCGGAGGGTACCAAGAGACCCAGTACTTC
TRBJ1-5,.,TRBV6-6,.,CGAGNQPQHF,TGTGGGGCAGGGAATCAGCCCCAGCATTTT
TRBJ2-2,.,TRBV5-4,TRBD2,CASSRDLAGGPPGELFF,TGTGCCAGCAGCCGAGATCTAGCGGGAGGGCCTCCCGGGGAGCTGTTTTTT
TRBJ2-1,.,TRBV11-3,TRBD2,CASSAEAGNSYNEQFF,TGTGCCAGCAGCGCCGAAGCGGGAAATTCCTACAATGAGCAGTTCTTC
TRBJ2-7,.,TRBV27,.,CASSFSGPHYEQYF,TGTGCCAGCAGTTTTTCGGGGCCCCACTACGAGCAGTACTTC
TRBJ2-7,.,TRBV7-9,.,CASSRTGLAYEQYF,TGTGCCAGCAGCCGTACAGGTCTGGCCTACGAGCAGTACTTC
TRBJ2-7,.,TRBV7-2,TRBD1,CASSLTGLIYEQYF,TGTGCCAGCAGTTTGACAGGGCTCATCTACGAGCAGTACTTC
TRBJ2-6,.,TRBV11-2,.,CASSLDVWSYGANVLTF,TGTGCCAGCAGCTTAGACGTTTGGTCGTACGGGGCCAACGTCCTGACTTTC
TRBJ1-1,once,TRBV7-3,TRBD1,CASSLTIRGDTEAFF,TGTGCCAGCAGCTTAACGATCAGGGGGGACACTGAAGCTTTCTTT
TRBJ1-5,.,TRBV28,.,CASSFRLHNQPQHF,TGTGCCAGCAGTTTCCGGCTGCACAATCAGCCCCAGCATTTT
TRBJ1-1,.,TRBV6-5,.,CASSAGVTEAFF,TGTGCCAGCAGTGCAGGGGTGACTGAAGCTTTCTTT
TRBJ2-7,.,TRBV11-2,TRBD1,CASSAHRGRGEQYF,TGTGCCAGCAGCGCCCACAGGGGGAGAGGCGAGCAGTACTTC
TRBJ1-2,.,TRBV6-5,.,CASSYDRGGGYTF,TGTGCCAGCAGTTACGATCGTGGAGGCGGCTACACCTTC
TRBJ2-3,.,TRBV6-1,TRBD1,CASIDRGLTDTQYF,TGTGCCAGCATTGACAGGGGGCTCACAGATACGCAGTATTTT
TRBJ2-7,.,TRBV28,.,CASRNTYEQYF,TGTGCCAGCAGAAACACCTACGAGCAGTACTTC
TRBJ2-1,.,TRBV19,TRBD1,CASSTGQGYDEQFF,TGTGCCAGTAGTACAGGACAGGGGTACGATGAGCAGTTCTTC
TRBJ2-7,.,TRBV21-1,.,CASSKVQSYEQYF,TGTGCCAGCAGCAAAGTACAGAGCTACGAGCAGTACTTC
TRBJ2-1,.,TRBV7-6,.,CASSSSSYNEQFF,TGTGCCAGCAGCTCGAGCTCCTACAATGAGCAGTTCTTC
TRBJ2-1,.,TRBV5-1,TRBD2,CASRRPGLADYNEQFF,TGCGCCAGCAGACGACCGGGACTAGCGGACTACAATGAGCAGTTCTTC
TRBJ1-2,.,TRBV5-1,.,CASSLGGTQRDSGYTF,TGCGCCAGCAGCTTGGGCGGGACTCAACGAGATTCTGGCTACACCTTC
TRBJ1-3,.,TRBV28,TRBD1,CASSFRSRGREAIYF,TGTGCCAGCAGTTTTCGATCCAGGGGGCGGGAAGCCATATATTTT
TRBJ2-1,.,TRBV9,.,CASSVGGHEQFF,TGTGCCAGCAGCGTAGGGGGCCATGAGCAGTTCTTC
TRBJ2-1,.,TRBV10-1,TRBD1,CASSDSGTGGLDEQFF,TGCGCCAGCAGTGATTCCGGGACAGGGGGCTTGGATGAGCAGTTCTTC
TRBJ2-1,.,TRBV27,.,CASSLGGYNEQFF,TGTGCCAGCAGTTTAGGGGGATACAATGAGCAGTTCTTC
TRBJ1-2,.,TRBV5-6,.,CASSLAQGTYGYTF,TGTGCCAGCAGCTTGGCCCAGGGAACCTATGGCTACACCTTC
TRBJ1-1,.,TRBV7-2,.,CASSGFSGNTEAFF,TGTGCCAGCAGCGGTTTCTCGGGGAACACTGAAGCTTTCTTT
TRBJ2-1,.,TRBV9,.,CASSERLGHEQFF,TGTGCCAGCAGCGAACGACTAGGTCATGAGCAGTTCTTC